Each of the 6 T cell receptor beta chains below was sequenced from the same sample in a study of radiation and T cells in renal cell carcinoma. Treatment specified: treatment-naive control, cytoreductive nephrectomy. TCRdb's copy holds only in-frame clones and misses some; the assay was immunoSEQ multiplex PCR. This table holds more than 14,000 clones, around 62% found once. This specimen was tumor tissue, taken from a patient whose treatment was nephrectomy without radiotherapy. The receptors come from a man aged 60 to 69 with renal cell carcinoma.

By sample share, this clone is large. The rearrangement joins TRBV4-2 to TRBJ1-2; D gene ambiguous. The CDR3 totals 12 residues. Germline assignment: CDR1 LGHNA and CDR2 YNFKEQ. Trimming cost V 4 bases and J 6 bases, with 9 bases left between them. CDR3 amino acids: CASSPPGNGYTF. In nucleotides, the CDR3 is TGTGCCAGCAGCCCTCCCGGGAATGGCTACACCTTC.

This clone has only a few counts. V gene TRBV21-1 combines with J gene TRBJ2-7; no check of the table's D call, TRBD1, against the DNA was made. TRBV21-1 is annotated as a pseudogene. The CDR3 has 17 amino acids. CDR3 sequence reads: CASSKTSDSQEGDEQYF. Here the CDR3 DNA reads TGTGCCAGCAGCAAAACCTCGGACAGCCAAGAGGGGGACGAGCAGTACTTC.

This clone showed up just once. The V call is TRBV25-1, the J call TRBJ1-6; 7 bases line up with TRBD1. This CDR3 region has 13 residues. After removal of 6 bases from V and 8 bases from J, the junction contained 4 bases not matched to a gene. CDR1 is MGHDK and CDR2 is SYGVNS in the germline V gene. CDR3 nucleotides: TGTGCCAGCAGGAGGGGGACAGATTCACCCCTCCACTTT. Translated, it gives CASRRGTDSPLHF.

The chain joins TRBV4-2 to TRBJ2-3; 7 positions agree with TRBD2. V lost 1 base to trimming and J lost 2 bases; unmatched junction nucleotides: 3. The CDR3 runs 15 residues. The germline CDR1 and CDR2 sequences are LGHNA and YNFKEQ. The CDR3 DNA reads TGTGCCAGCAGCCAAGGGCGGGAGATCACAGATACGCAGTATTTT. Amino acid sequence: CASSQGREITDTQYF.

Only a few counts were recorded for this clone. The chain uses TRBV6-1 and TRBJ1-4; D is undetermined. The germline V and J ends were trimmed by 3 bases and 0 bases, with 11 bases remaining between them. This CDR3 has 16 residues. The germline V gene encodes CDR1 MNHNS and CDR2 SASEGT. The CDR3 region is CASSEPFFATNEKLFF. In nucleotides, the CDR3 is TGTGCCAGCAGTGAGCCCTTCTTTGCAACTAATGAAAAACTGTTTTTT.

This clone rates as medium-sized. The rearrangement joins TRBV11-2 to TRBJ2-3, with 9 bases identical to TRBD2. The germline V gene encodes CDR1 SGHAT and CDR2 FQNNGV. V trimming: 6 bases; J trimming: 2 bases; junction bases outside the gene matches: 6. The CDR3 totals 15 residues. This CDR3 is CASRSAGGHTDTQYF. The CDR3 DNA is TGTGCCAGCAGATCAGCGGGAGGCCACACAGATACGCAGTATTTT.